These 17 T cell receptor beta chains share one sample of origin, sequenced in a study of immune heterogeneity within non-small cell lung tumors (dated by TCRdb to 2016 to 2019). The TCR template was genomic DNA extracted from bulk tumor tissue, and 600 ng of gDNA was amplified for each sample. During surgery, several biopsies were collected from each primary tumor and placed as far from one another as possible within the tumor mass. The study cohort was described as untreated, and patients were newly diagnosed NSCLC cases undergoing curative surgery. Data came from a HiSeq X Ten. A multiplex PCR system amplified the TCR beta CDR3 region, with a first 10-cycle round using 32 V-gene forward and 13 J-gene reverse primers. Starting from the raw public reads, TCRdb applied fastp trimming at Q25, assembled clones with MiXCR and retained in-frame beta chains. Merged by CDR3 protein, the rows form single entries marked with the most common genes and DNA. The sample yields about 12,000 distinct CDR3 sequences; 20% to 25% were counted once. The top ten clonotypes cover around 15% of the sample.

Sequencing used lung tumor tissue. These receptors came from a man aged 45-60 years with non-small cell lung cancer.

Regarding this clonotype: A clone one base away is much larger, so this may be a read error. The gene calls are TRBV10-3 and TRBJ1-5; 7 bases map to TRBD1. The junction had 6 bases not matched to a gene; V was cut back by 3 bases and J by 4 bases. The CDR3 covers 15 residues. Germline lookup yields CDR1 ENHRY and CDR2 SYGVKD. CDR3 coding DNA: TGTGCCATCAGTGAAACAGGGGATAAGAATCAGCCCCAGCATTTT. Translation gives CAISETGDKNQPQHF.

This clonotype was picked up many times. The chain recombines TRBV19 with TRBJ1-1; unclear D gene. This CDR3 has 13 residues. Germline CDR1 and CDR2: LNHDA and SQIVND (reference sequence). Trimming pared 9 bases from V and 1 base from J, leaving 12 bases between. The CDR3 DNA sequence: TGTGCCAGCCAAAGACAAAGGAACACTGAAGCTTTCTTT. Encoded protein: CASQRQRNTEAFF.

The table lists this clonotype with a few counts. The CDR3 nucleotides read TGTGCCAGCTCACCACCACAGGGTTGGGACACTGAAGCTTTCTTT. Its translation: CASSPPQGWDTEAFF. V gene TRBV18 combines with J gene TRBJ1-1, with D possibly TRBD1 on 6 matching bases. Germline V gives CDR1 KGHSH, CDR2 LQKENI. The V end lost 0 bases, the J end lost 3 bases, and 11 bases lay between the germline ends. This CDR3 region has 15 residues.

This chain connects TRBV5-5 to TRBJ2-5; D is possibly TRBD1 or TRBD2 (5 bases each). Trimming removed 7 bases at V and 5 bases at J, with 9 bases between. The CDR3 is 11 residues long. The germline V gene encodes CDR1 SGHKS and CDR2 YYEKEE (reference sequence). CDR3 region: CASGGFETQYF. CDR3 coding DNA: TGTGCCAGCGGGGGTTTCGAGACCCAGTACTTC.

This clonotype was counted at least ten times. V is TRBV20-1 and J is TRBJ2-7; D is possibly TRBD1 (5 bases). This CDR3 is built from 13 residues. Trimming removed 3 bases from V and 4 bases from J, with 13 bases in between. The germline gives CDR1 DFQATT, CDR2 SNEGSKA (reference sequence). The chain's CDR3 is CSASEPQVYEQYF. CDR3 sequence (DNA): TGCAGTGCTAGCGAACCACAGGTGTACGAGCAGTACTTC.

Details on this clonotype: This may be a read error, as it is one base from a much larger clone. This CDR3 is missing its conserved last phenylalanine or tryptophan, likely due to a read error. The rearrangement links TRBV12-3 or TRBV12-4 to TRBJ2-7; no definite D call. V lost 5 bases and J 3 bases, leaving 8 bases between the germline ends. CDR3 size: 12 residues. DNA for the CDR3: TGTGCCAGCAGTCCTAGGGTCTACGAGCAGTACTTG. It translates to CASSPRVYEQYL.

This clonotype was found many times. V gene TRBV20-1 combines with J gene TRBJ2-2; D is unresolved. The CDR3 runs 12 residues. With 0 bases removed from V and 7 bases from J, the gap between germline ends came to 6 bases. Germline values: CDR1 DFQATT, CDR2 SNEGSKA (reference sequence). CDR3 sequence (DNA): TGCAGTGCTAGAGAGTCTCACGGGGAGCTGTTTTTT. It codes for CSARESHGELFF.

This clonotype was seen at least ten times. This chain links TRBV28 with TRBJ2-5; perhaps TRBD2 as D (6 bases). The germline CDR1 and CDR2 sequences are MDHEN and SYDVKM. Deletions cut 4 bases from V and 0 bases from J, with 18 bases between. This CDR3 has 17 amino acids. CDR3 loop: CASSSPRAGRYQETQYF. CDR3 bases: TGTGCCAGCAGTTCCCCACGGGCAGGGAGGTACCAAGAGACCCAGTACTTC.

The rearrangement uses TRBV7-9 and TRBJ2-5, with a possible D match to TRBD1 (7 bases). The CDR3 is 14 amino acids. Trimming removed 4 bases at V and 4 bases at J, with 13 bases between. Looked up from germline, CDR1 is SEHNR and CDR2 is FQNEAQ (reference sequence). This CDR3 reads CASSSDQGGETQYF. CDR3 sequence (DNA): TGTGCCAGCAGCTCGGACCAGGGGGGAGAGACCCAGTACTTC. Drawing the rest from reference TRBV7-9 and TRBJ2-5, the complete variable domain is DTGVSQNPRHKITKRGQNVTFRCDPISEHNRLYWYRQTLGQGPEFLTYFQNEAQLEKSRLLSDRFSAERPKGSFSTLEIQRTEQGDSAMYLCASSSDQGGETQYFGPGTRLLVL.

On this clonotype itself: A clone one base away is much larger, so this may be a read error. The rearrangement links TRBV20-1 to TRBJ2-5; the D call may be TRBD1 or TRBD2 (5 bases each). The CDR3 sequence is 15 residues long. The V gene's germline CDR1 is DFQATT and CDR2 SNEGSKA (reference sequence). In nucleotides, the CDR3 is TGCAGTGCTAGAGATCGAAGAGGGGTGGCGGAGACCAAGTACTTC. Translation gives CSARDRRGVAETKYF.

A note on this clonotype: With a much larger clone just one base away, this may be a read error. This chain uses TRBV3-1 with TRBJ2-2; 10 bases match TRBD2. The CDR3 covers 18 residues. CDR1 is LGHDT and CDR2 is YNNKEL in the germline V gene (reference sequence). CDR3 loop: CASSQGRISGRNTVELFF. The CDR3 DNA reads TGTGCCAGCAGCCAAGGACGGATTAGCGGGAGGAACACCGTGGAGCTGTTTTTT.

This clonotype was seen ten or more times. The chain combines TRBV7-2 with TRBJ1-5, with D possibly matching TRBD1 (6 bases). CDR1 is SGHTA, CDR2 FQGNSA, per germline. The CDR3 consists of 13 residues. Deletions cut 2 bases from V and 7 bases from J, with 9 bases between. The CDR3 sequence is CASSLNREQPQHF. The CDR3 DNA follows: TGTGCCAGCAGCTTAAACAGGGAACAGCCCCAGCATTTT.

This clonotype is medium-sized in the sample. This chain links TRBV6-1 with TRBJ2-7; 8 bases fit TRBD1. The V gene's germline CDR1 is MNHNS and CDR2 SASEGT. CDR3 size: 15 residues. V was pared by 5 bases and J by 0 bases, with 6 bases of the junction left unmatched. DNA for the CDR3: TGTGCCAGCAGTAAGTACAGGGGGGCCTCCTACGAGCAGTACTTC. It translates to CASSKYRGASYEQYF.

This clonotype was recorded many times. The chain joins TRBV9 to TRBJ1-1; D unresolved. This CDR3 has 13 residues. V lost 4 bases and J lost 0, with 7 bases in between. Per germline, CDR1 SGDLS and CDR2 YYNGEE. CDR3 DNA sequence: TGTGCCAGCAGCTTAACGCTGAACACTGAAGCTTTCTTT. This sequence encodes CASSLTLNTEAFF. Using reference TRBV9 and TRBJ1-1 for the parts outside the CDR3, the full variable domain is DSGVTQTPKHLITATGQRVTLRCSPRSGDLSVYWYQQSLDQGLQFLIQYYNGEERAKGNILERFSAQQFPDLHSELNLSSLELGDSALYFCASSLTLNTEAFFGQGTRLTVV.

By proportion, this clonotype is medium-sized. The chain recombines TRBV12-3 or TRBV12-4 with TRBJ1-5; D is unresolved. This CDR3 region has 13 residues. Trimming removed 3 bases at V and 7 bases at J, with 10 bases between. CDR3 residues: CASSFDGGQPQHF. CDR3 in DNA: TGTGCCAGCAGTTTCGACGGAGGGCAGCCCCAGCATTTT.

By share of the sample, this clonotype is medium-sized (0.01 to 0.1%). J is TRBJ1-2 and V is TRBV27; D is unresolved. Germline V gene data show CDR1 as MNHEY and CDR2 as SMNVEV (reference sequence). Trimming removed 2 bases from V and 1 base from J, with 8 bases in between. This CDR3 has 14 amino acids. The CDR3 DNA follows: TGTGCCAGCAGTTTAACCAACTTTAACTATGGCTACACCTTC. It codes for CASSLTNFNYGYTF.

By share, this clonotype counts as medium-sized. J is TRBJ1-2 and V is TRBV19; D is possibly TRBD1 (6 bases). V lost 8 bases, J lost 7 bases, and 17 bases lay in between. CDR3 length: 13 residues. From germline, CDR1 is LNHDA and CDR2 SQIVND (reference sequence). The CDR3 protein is CASEEGGERGYTF. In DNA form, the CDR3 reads TGTGCCAGTGAGGAGGGGGGAGAGCGTGGCTACACCTTC.